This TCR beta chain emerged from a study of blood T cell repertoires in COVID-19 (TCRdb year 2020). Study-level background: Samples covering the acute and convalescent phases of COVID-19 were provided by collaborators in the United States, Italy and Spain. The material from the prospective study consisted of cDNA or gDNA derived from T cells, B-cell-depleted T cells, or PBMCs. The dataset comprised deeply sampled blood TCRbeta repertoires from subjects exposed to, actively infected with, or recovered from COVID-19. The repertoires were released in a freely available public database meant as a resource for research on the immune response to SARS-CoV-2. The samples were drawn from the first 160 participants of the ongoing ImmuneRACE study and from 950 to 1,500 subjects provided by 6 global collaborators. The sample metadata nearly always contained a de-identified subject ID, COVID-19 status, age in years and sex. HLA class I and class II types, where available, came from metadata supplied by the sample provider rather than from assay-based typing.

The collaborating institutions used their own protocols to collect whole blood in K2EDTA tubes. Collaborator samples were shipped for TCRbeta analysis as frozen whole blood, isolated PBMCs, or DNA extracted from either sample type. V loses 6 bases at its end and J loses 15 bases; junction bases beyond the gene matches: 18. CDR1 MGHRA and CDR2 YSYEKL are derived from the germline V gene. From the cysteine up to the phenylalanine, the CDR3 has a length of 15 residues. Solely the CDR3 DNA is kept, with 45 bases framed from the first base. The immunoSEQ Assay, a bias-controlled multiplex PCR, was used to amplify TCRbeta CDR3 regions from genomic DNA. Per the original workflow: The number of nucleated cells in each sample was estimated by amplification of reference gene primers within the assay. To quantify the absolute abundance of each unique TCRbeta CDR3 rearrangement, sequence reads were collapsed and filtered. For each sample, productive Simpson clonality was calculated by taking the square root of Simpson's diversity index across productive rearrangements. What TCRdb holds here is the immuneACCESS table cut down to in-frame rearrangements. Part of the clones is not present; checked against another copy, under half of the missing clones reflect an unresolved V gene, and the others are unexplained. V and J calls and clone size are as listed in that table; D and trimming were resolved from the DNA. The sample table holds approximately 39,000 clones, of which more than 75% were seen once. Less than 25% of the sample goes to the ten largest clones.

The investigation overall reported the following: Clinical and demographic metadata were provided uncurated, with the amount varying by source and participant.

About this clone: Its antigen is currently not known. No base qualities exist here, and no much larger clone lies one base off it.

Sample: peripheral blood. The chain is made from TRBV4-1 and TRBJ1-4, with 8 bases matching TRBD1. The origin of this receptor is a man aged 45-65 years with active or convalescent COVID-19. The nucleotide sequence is TGCGCCAGCAGTACCCGGACAGGGCCGGGGAGGGTAGTGTTTTTT. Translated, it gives CASSTRTGPGRVVFF.